This T cell receptor (beta chain) stems from a study of blood T cells in healthy people across ages. A word on this clonotype: Its antigen is still unknown.

Findings of the study overall: Naive CD4+ cells and diversity were both higher in long-lived donors than in aged donors. Age showed a roughly linear inverse relationship with TCR beta diversity per million T cells.

The V and J ends lost 6 bases and 11 bases respectively, with 19 bases between them. This CDR3 has 13 amino acids. Combining a sample-barcoded 5' primer with a J-beta primer mix, a second PCR ran for 7 to 11 cycles. TCRdb re-called the 5' RACE reads through MiXCR, storing one row per CDR3 protein. Altogether hundreds of thousands of distinct CDR3 sequences are present, roughly 21% being singletons, with the ten largest covering around 3.4%. Each sample yielded at least 5 micrograms of PBMC total RNA. The source material was blood. The clonotype was recovered from a man in his sixties or seventies in good health. The chain links TRBV12-3 or TRBV12-4 to TRBJ2-5; D is uncertain. The CDR3 here is CASSLRSLREQYF. CDR3 DNA: TGTGCCAGCAGCCTAAGGTCCCTGAGAGAGCAGTACTTC.